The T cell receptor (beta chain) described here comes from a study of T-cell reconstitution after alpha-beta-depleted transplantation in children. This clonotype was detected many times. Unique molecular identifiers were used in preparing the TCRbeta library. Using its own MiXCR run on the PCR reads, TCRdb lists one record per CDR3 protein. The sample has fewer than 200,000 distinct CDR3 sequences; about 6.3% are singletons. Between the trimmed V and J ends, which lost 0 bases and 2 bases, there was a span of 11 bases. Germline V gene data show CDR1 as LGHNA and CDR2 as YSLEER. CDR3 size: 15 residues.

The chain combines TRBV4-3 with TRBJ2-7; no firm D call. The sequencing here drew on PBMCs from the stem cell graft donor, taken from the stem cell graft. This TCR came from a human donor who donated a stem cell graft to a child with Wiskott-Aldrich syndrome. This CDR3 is CASSQEGASPYEQYF. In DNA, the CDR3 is TGCGCCAGCAGCCAAGAAGGAGCCAGTCCCTACGAGCAGTACTTC.